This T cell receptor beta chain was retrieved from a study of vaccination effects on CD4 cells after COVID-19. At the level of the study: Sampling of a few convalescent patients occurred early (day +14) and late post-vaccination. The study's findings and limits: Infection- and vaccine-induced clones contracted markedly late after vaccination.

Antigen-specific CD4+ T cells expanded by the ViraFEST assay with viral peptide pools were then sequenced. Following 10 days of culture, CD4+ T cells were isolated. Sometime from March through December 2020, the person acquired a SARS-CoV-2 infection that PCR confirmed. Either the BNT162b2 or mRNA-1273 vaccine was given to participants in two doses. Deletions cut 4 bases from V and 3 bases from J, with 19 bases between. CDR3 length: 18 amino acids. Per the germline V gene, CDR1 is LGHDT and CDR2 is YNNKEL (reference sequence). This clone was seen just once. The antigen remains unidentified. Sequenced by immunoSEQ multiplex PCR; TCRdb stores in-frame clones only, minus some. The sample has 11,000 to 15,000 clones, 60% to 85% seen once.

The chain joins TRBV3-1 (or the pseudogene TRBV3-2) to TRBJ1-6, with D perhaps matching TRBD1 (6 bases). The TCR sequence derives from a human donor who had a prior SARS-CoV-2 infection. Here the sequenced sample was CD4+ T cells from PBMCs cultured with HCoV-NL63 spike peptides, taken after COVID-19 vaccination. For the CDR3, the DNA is TGTGCCAGCAGCCTCCACCAAGGGGGGGCAGGCTATAATTCACCCCTCCACTTT. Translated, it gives CASSLHQGGAGYNSPLHF.